The clone carrying this T cell receptor beta chain was counted many times. The data were obtained in a study of human T cells and chemical hapten exposure. Study summary: Across its approximately 23 weeks, the study gave patients weekly diphenylcyclopropenone doses to the scalp.

For the library, individual cDNA molecules each received unique molecular identifiers. TCRdb recomputed calls from the RACE reads with MiXCR, one row per CDR3 protein. The data contain about 80,000 distinct CDR3 sequences, roughly 12% of them singletons. Per the germline V gene, CDR1 is SEHNR and CDR2 is FQNEAQ (reference sequence). The CDR3 runs to 13 residues. Trimming left V 4 bases short and J 2 bases short, with 7 bases between. As to time point: patch test 2, 6 weeks after DPC sensitization. The treatment was: therapeutic diphenylcyclopropenone sensitization with weekly scalp DPC. Alopecia patients, 18 to 70 years old and DPC-suitable, served as donors. Total RNA came from unfractionated whole blood.

The material was whole blood, obtained in connection with sensitization to the hapten diphenylcyclopropenone (DPC). This TCR came from a man aged 18 to 29 with alopecia areata. Some clones in this sample may be carry-over from other donors' samples. The rearrangement joins TRBV7-9 to TRBJ2-3; unclear D gene. For the CDR3, the DNA is TGTGCCAGCAGCTCCCCGAACACAGATACGCAGTATTTT. Its protein is CASSSPNTDTQYF.